This TCR beta chain stems from a study of T cell responses to AZD1222 COVID-19 vaccine. Using immunoSEQ multiplex PCR, the repertoire was profiled, and TCRdb retains in-frame clones only, with some absent. The table has 110,000 to 150,000 clones, 88% seen once. V dropped 3 bases and J dropped 0; count of bases not matched to a gene: 5. The CDR3 sequence is 18 residues long. Looked up from germline, CDR1 is LNHDA and CDR2 is SQIVND (reference sequence). V gene TRBV19 combines with J gene TRBJ2-3, with 14 bases fitting TRBD2. This clonotype was sampled from an adult who received the AZD1222 COVID-19 vaccine. The sample in question was peripheral blood, obtained 28 days after the second AZD1222 dose. Written as DNA, the CDR3 is TGTGCCAGTAGTATTGGACTAGCGGGGGGTTCTAGCACAGATACGCAGTATTTT. This gives the protein CASSIGLAGGSSTDTQYF. Using reference TRBV19 and TRBJ2-3 for the parts outside the CDR3, the full variable domain is DGGITQSPKYLFRKEGQNVTLSCEQNLNHDAMYWYRQDPGQGLRLIYYSQIVNDFQKGDIAEGYSVSREKKESFPLTVTSAQKNPTAFYLCASSIGLAGGSSTDTQYFGPGTRLTVL.